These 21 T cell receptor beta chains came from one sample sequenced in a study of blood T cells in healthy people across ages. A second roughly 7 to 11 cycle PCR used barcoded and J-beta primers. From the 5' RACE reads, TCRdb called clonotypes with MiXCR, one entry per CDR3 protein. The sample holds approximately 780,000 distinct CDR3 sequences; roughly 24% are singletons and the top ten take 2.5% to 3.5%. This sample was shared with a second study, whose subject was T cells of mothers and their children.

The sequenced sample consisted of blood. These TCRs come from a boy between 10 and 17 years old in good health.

The chain's CDR3 is CASSLVVSGEQFF. The CDR3 nucleotides read TGTGCCAGCAGCTTAGTCGTCAGTGGTGAGCAGTTCTTC. The rearrangement joins TRBV11-2 to TRBJ2-1; D is unresolved. Germline lookup yields CDR1 SGHAT and CDR2 FQNNGV. This CDR3 has 13 residues. V lost 1 base and J lost 9, with 10 bases in between.

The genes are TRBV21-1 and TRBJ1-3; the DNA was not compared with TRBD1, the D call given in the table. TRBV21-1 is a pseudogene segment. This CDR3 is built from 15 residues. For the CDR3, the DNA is TGTGCCAGCAACACCCAGGACAGGGCTGGAAACACCGTATATTTT. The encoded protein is CASNTQDRAGNTVYF.

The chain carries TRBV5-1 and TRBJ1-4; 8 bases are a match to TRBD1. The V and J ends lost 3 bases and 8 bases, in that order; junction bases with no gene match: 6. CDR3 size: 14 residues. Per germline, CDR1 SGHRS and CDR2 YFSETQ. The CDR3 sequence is CASSSGTGEEKLFF. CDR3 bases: TGCGCCAGCAGCTCCGGGACAGGAGAGGAAAAACTGTTTTTT.

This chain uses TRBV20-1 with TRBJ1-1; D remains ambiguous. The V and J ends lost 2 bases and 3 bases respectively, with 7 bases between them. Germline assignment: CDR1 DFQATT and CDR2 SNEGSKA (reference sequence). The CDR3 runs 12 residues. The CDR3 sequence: CSARRPDTEAFF. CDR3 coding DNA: TGCAGTGCTAGAAGGCCCGACACTGAAGCTTTCTTT.

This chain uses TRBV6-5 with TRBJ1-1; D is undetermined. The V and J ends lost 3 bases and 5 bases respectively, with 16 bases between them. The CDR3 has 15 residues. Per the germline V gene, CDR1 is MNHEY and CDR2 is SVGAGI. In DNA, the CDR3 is TGTGCCAGCAGTTATCGGGTCGCAGGAGGGACTGAAGCTTTCTTT. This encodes CASSYRVAGGTEAFF.

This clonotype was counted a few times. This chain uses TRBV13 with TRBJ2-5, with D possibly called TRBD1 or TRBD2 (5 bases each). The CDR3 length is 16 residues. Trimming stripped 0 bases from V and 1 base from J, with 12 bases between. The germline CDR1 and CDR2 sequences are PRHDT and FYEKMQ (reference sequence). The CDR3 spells CASSLGRGGFQETQYF. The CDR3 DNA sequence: TGTGCCAGCAGCTTAGGACGGGGCGGGTTCCAAGAGACCCAGTACTTC. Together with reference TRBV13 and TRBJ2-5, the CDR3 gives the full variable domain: AAGVIQSPRHLIKEKRETATLKCYPIPRHDTVYWYQQGPGQDPQFLISFYEKMQSDKGSIPDRFSAQQFSDYHSELNMSSLELGDSALYFCASSLGRGGFQETQYFGPGTRLLVL.

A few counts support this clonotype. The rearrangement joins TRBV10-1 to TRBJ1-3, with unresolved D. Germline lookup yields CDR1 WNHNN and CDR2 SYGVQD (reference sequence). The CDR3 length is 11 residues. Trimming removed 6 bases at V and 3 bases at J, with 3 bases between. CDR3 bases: TGCGCCAGCAGCATTGGAAACACCATATATTTT. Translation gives CASSIGNTIYF.

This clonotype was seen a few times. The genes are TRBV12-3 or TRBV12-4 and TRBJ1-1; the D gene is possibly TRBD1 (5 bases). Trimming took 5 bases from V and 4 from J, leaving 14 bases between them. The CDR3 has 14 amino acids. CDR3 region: CASSTQALITEAFF. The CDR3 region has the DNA TGTGCCAGCAGTACACAGGCTCTGATCACTGAAGCTTTCTTT.

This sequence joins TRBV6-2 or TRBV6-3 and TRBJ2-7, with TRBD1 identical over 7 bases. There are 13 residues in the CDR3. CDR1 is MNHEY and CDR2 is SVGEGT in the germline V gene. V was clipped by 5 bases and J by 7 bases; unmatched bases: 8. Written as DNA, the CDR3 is TGTGCCAGCAGTAATTACAGGGGTTTGGAGCAGTACTTC. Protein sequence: CASSNYRGLEQYF.

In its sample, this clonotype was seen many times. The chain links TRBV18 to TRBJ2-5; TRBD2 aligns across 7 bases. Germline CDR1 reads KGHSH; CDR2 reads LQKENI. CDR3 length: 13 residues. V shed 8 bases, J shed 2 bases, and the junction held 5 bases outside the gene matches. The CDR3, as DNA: TGTGCCAGCAGTCCTAGCGGACAAGAGACCCAGTACTTC. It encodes CASSPSGQETQYF.

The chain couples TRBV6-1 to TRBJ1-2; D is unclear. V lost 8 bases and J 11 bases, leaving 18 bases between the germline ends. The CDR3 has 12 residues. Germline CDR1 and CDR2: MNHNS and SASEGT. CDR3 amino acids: CASGSSGSSYTF. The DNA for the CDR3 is TGTGCCAGCGGCTCGTCCGGCAGCTCTTACACCTTC.

The CDR3 region is CASSPLPRDNFNEQFF. The CDR3 bases are TGTGCCAGCAGCCCCCTCCCCCGGGACAACTTTAATGAGCAGTTCTTC. This chain connects TRBV9 to TRBJ2-1; tentative D call: TRBD1 (6 bases). V was pared by 4 bases and J by 7 bases, with 21 bases between. Per the germline V gene, CDR1 is SGDLS and CDR2 is YYNGEE. The CDR3 loop spans 16 amino acids.

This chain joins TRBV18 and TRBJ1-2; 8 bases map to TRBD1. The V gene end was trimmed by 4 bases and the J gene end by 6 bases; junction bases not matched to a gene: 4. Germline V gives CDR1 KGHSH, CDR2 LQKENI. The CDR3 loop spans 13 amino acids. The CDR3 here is CASSRQGPDGYTF. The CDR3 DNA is TGTGCCAGCTCACGACAGGGGCCCGATGGCTACACCTTC.

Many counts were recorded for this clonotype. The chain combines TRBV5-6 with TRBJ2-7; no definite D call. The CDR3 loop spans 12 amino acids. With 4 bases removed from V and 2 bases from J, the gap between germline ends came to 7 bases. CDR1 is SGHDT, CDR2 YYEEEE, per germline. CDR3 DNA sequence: TGTGCCAGCAGCGACGGCGCCTACGAGCAGTACTTC. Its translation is CASSDGAYEQYF.

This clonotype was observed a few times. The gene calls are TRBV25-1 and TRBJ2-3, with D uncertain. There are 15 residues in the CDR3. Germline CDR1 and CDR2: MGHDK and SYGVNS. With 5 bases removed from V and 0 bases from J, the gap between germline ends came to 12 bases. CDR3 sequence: CASSIGAPSTDTQYF. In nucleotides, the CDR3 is TGTGCCAGCAGTATAGGAGCGCCAAGCACAGATACGCAGTATTTT.

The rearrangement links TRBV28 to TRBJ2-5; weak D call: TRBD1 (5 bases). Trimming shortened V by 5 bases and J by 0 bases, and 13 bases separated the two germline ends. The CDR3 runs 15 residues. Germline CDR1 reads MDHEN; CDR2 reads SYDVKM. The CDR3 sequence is CASSPAWGNQETQYF. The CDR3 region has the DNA TGTGCCAGCAGTCCCGCCTGGGGCAACCAAGAGACCCAGTACTTC.

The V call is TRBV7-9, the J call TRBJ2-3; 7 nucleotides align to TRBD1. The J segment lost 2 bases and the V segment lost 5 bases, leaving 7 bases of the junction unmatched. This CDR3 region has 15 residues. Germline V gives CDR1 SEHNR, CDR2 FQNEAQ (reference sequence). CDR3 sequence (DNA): TGTGCCAGCAGCGCCGAGGGGGCCCCCACAGATACGCAGTATTTT. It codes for CASSAEGAPTDTQYF.

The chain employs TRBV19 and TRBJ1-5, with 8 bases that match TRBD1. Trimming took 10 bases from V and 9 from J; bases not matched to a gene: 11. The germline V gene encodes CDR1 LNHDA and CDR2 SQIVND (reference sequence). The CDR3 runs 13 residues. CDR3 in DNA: TGTGCCACCCGCTTGACAGGGGCCGGGCCCCAGCATTTT. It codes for CATRLTGAGPQHF.

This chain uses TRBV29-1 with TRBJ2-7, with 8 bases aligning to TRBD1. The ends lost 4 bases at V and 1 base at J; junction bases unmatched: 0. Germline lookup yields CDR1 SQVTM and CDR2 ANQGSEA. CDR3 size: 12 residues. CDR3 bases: TGCAGCGTTGGGACAGGGTCCTACGAGCAGTACTTC. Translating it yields CSVGTGSYEQYF.

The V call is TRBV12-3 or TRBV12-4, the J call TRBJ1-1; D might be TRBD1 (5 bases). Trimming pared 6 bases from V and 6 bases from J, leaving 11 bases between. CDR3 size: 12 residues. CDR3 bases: TGTGCCAGCAGAGGGGTTACCGCTGAAGCTTTCTTT. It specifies CASRGVTAEAFF.

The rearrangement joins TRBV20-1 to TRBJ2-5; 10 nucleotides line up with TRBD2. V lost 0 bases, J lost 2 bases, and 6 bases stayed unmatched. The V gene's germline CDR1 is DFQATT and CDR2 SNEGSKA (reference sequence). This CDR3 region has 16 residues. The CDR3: CSARDWERGGQETQYF. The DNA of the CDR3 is TGCAGTGCTAGAGATTGGGAGCGGGGGGGACAAGAGACCCAGTACTTC.